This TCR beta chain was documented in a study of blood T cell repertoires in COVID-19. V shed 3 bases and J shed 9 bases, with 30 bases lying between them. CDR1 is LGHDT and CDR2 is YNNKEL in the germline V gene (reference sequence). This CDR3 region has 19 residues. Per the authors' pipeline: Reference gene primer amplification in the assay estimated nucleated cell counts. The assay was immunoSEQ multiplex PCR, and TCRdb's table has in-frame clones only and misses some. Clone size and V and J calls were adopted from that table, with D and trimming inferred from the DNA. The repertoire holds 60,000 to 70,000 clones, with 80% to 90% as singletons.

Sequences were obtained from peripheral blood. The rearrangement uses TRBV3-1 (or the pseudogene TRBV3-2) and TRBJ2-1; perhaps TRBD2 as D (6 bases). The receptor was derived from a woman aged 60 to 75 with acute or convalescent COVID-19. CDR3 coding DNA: TGTGCCAGCAGCCACGGAGAATCGGGGGTAAAAGGCATCGAGGGTGAGCAGTTCTTC. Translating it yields CASSHGESGVKGIEGEQFF.